A selection of T cell receptor beta chains follows, all from one sample in a study of cytomegalovirus exposure and HLA in healthy donors. Profiling relied on immunoSEQ multiplex PCR, and the TCRdb table lists in-frame clones only, not all of them. In the table there are 140,000 or so clones, about 80% of which are singletons. The specimen was PBMCs. Receptor source: a woman aged 18-29 years in good health and CMV-seropositive. The CDR3 runs from the conserved cysteine through the conserved F or W. A D gene is named only where the DNA matches it firmly. The size of a clone is reported for some rows only, either as once, few or many, or as a class for expanded clones.

size: NA
D: NA
V: TRBV7-9
J: TRBJ1-1
DNA: TGTGCCAGCAGCCCGGGGGGACCTGAAGCTTTCTTT
CDR3: CASSPGGPEAFF

size: NA
D: NA
V: TRBV11-2
J: TRBJ2-1
DNA: TGTGCCAGCAGCCTGGCAATTGAGCAGTTCTTC
CDR3: CASSLAIEQFF

size: few
D: NA
V: TRBV9
J: TRBJ1-4
DNA: TGTGCCAGCAGCGTAGGGGGAGCTAATGAAAAACTGTTTTTT
CDR3: CASSVGGANEKLFF

size: NA
D: TRBD2
V: TRBV5-1
J: TRBJ2-3
DNA: TGCGCCAGCAGTCTCTCTAGCGGGGGGGCCCTTACGCAGTACTTT
CDR3: CASSLSSGGALTQYF

size: NA
D: TRBD1
V: TRBV4-3
J: TRBJ1-6
DNA: TGCGCCAGCAGCCACGCGACAGGGGACGGTTCACCCCTCCACTTT
CDR3: CASSHATGDGSPLHF

size: NA
D: TRBD1
V: TRBV5-1
J: TRBJ2-5
DNA: TGCGCCAGCAGCTTGCTCGGACAGGGGTGGGAGACCCAGTACTTC
CDR3: CASSLLGQGWETQYF

size: once
D: NA
V: TRBV28
J: TRBJ1-2
DNA: TGTGCCAGCAGCCGCGCCGCACAGGGCGGATATGGCTACACCTTC
CDR3: CASSRAAQGGYGYTF

size: NA
D: NA
V: TRBV30
J: TRBJ1-1
DNA: TGTGCCTGGAGTCCAGACTCCCATGGTGAGGCTTTCTTT
CDR3: CAWSPDSHGEAFF

size: NA
D: TRBD2
V: TRBV5-4
J: TRBJ2-5
DNA: TGTGCCAGCAGCTCGAATAGCGGGGTAGAGACCCAGTACTTC
CDR3: CASSSNSGVETQYF

size: few
D: TRBD1
V: TRBV4-3
J: TRBJ2-3
DNA: TGCGCCAGCAGCCAGGGACAGGGAAGCACAGATACGCAGTATTTT
CDR3: CASSQGQGSTDTQYF

size: NA
D: TRBD1
V: TRBV7-8
J: TRBJ1-2
DNA: TGTGCCAGCAGCCCGGACAGGGTGAATGGCTACACCTTC
CDR3: CASSPDRVNGYTF

size: NA
D: TRBD1
V: TRBV28
J: TRBJ1-6
DNA: TGTGCCAGCAGTTCGACGGGACAGGGGAATTCACCCCTCCACTTT
CDR3: CASSSTGQGNSPLHF

size: NA
D: TRBD1
V: TRBV4-2
J: TRBJ2-7
DNA: TGTGCCAGCAGCCCCCTCCGAGGACAGGGGGCGTTCGAGCAGTACTTC
CDR3: CASSPLRGQGAFEQYF

size: NA
D: NA
V: TRBV7-2
J: TRBJ1-2
DNA: TGTGCCAGCAGCCCCGATTACAGGGTTAGTGGCTACACCTTC
CDR3: CASSPDYRVSGYTF